A selection of T cell receptor beta chains follows, all from one sample in a study of OX40 agonist ivuxolimab in advanced cancers. Only in-frame clones appear in the TCRdb table, and some are missing; sequencing was by immunoSEQ multiplex PCR. This table holds 75,000 to 95,000 clones, 70% to 90% found once. The material sequenced was CD4+ or CD8+ T cells sorted from blood, taken in a trial of the OX40 agonist ivuxolimab. The receptors here all came from an adult with an advanced solid tumor such as melanoma, head and neck, liver or kidney cancer. The CDR3 runs from the conserved cysteine through the conserved F or W. Fields, in order: D gene, J gene, V gene, clone size, CDR3 DNA, CDR3 protein. A D gene is named only where the DNA matches it firmly. Not all rows give a size; the values are once, few, many and, for expanded clones, a class.

>.|TRBJ1-3|TRBV5-8|.
TGTGCCAGCAGCTTCCGCGGGGAAGCCGGAAACACCATATATTTT
CASSFRGEAGNTIYF
>.|TRBJ2-7|TRBV9|once
TGTGCCAGCAGCGCCCAACGGGAAGGCGTTGGCGAGCAGTACTTC
CASSAQREGVGEQYF
>.|TRBJ2-3|TRBV14|.
TGTGCCAGCAGCCAAGGATGGGGGGTAGAAGATACGCAGTATTTT
CASSQGWGVEDTQYF
>.|TRBJ1-4|TRBV5-4|.
TGTGCCAGCTCCCTTGGAGGGACAACTAATGAAAAACTGTTTTTT
CASSLGGTTNEKLFF
>TRBD1|TRBJ2-7|TRBV28|.
TGTGCCAGCAGTTCATGGACAGGGTCCTACGAGCAGTACTTC
CASSSWTGSYEQYF
>TRBD1|TRBJ2-5|TRBV18|.
TGTGCCAGCTCACCGAGACAGGGGGCGAGAGAGACCCAGTACTTC
CASSPRQGARETQYF
>.|TRBJ1-2|TRBV5-1|.
TGCGCCAGCAGCTTGGCCGGGAACTATGGCTACACCTTC
CASSLAGNYGYTF
>TRBD2|TRBJ2-1|TRBV6-1|.
TGTGCCAGCAGTCAGAGCGGGGGCTACTACAATGAGCAGTTCTTC
CASSQSGGYYNEQFF
>TRBD2|TRBJ2-3|TRBV19|.
TGTGCCAGTAGTATACTAGCGGGAAGGACAGATACGCAGTATTTT
CASSILAGRTDTQYF
>.|TRBJ1-1|TRBV4-1|.
TGCGCCAGCAGCCAAGTTAGGGGCACTGAAGCTTTCTTT
CASSQVRGTEAFF
>.|TRBJ2-3|TRBV4-1|.
TGCGCCAGCAGCCAAGATCTTGCAGATACGCAGTATTTT
CASSQDLADTQYF
>.|TRBJ1-5|TRBV2|.
TGTGCCAGCAGTGAGGGCAGGGAGGGAAATCAGCCCCAGCATTTT
CASSEGREGNQPQHF
>.|TRBJ1-3|TRBV7-8|few
TGTGCCAGCAGCTTAAGGGGGTCTGGAAACACCATATATTTT
CASSLRGSGNTIYF
>.|TRBJ1-4|TRBV6-6|once
TGTGCCAGCAGTTACTTGGCTGAGGAAAAACTGTTTTTT
CASSYLAEEKLFF
>TRBD1|TRBJ2-2|TRBV2|once
TGTGCCAGCAGTCCCCAGGGGGCGGACACCGGGGAGCTGTTTTTT
CASSPQGADTGELFF
>.|TRBJ2-7|TRBV7-6|.
TGTGCCAGCAGCTTAAGCCTCCCAGGGAATGGTCACGAGCAGTACTTC
CASSLSLPGNGHEQYF
>.|TRBJ1-5|TRBV7-2|.
TGTGCCAGCAGCTCACCCCGCCTCATAGGGGATCAGCCCCAGCATTTT
CASSSPRLIGDQPQHF
>.|TRBJ2-1|TRBV10-3|.
TGTGCCATCAGTGTTCTGGGGACCCATGAGCAGTTCTTC
CAISVLGTHEQFF
>.|TRBJ1-6|TRBV28|once
TGTGCCAGCAGACCCCCAGGTGGCTATAATTCACCCCTCCACTTT
CASRPPGGYNSPLHF
>TRBD2|TRBJ2-5|TRBV4-1|few
TGCGCCAGCAGACCCAGCGGGGGTTATCAAGAGACCCAGTACTTC
CASRPSGGYQETQYF
>.|TRBJ1-2|TRBV28|.
TGTGCCAGCAGTCCAGTGGCTTTCTATGGCTACACCTTC
CASSPVAFYGYTF
>.|TRBJ2-5|TRBV9|.
TGTGCCAGCAGTCCAACCCCTCTAGAGACCCAGTACTTC
CASSPTPLETQYF
>TRBD2|TRBJ2-7|TRBV6-5|.
TGTGCCAGCAGTTCCCTCGGGAGGGAACCGCGCTACGAGCAGTACTTC
CASSSLGREPRYEQYF
>.|TRBJ1-5|TRBV4-1|.
TGCGCCAGCAGCCGTTCGGGACTCTCCGAAATCTCTACAATAGGTCAGCCCCAGCATTTT
CASSRSGLSEISTIGQPQHF
>TRBD1|TRBJ1-2|TRBV5-6|.
TGTGCCAGCAGGAGGCCCGGGGACAGCTATGGCTACACCTTC
CASRRPGDSYGYTF
>.|TRBJ2-7|TRBV28|.
TGTGCCAGCACCTCCTATAAGTCCAGGGAGACCTACGAGCAGTACTTC
CASTSYKSRETYEQYF
>.|TRBJ1-2|TRBV5-5|once
TGTGCCAGCAGCATGTATCCGGGCCTAGACTATGGCTACACCTTC
CASSMYPGLDYGYTF
>.|TRBJ2-1|TRBV19|.
TGTGCCAGTGGCCGGGACGAAAACAATGAGCAGTTCTTC
CASGRDENNEQFF
>.|TRBJ1-3|TRBV7-6|.
TGTGCCAGCAGCTTAAACTCTGGAAACACCATATATTTT
CASSLNSGNTIYF
>TRBD1|TRBJ2-1|TRBV12-5|once
TGTGCTAGTGGTTGGGGACAGTCCTACAATGAGCAGTTCTTC
CASGWGQSYNEQFF
>.|TRBJ2-1|TRBV15|.
TGTGCCACCAGCAGAAGGGGTAGCGGAACCTACAATGAGCAGTTCTTC
CATSRRGSGTYNEQFF
>.|TRBJ2-7|TRBV5-8|.
TGTGCCAGCAGCCGCCGGTGGACAGATGTGTACGAGCAGTACTTC
CASSRRWTDVYEQYF
>.|TRBJ2-6|TRBV2|.
TGTGCCAGCTCCTCTTTATCTGGGGCCAACGTCCTGACTTTC
CASSSLSGANVLTF
>TRBD1|TRBJ1-2|TRBV19|.
TGTGCCAGTAACCCCGGGACAGTCTATCTCTATGGCTACACCTTC
CASNPGTVYLYGYTF
>.|TRBJ1-2|TRBV10-3|.
TGTGCCATCAGAAGGGCGGCGGGGGACTATGGCTACACCTTC
CAIRRAAGDYGYTF
>.|TRBJ1-2|TRBV10-3|.
TGTGCCATCAGTGAGGATCAGGGCGGGGGCTACACCTTC
CAISEDQGGGYTF
>.|TRBJ1-3|TRBV19|.
TGTGCCAGTAGTACCGGGACAAACTCTGGAAACACCATATATTTT
CASSTGTNSGNTIYF
>.|TRBJ2-7|TRBV28|.
TGTGCCAGCAGTTTAAGCCCAACCTACGAGCAGTACTTC
CASSLSPTYEQYF
>.|TRBJ1-1|TRBV28|.
TGTGCCAGCGAGGAGGGACCCCTGAACACTGAAGCTTTCTTT
CASEEGPLNTEAFF
>.|TRBJ1-1|TRBV10-3|.
TGTGCCATCCAAATACAGGGAGACACTGAAGCTTTCTTT
CAIQIQGDTEAFF
>.|TRBJ2-1|TRBV2|few
TGTGCCAGCAGTGAGGTTTTATGGGGGAATGAGCAGTTCTTC
CASSEVLWGNEQFF
>.|TRBJ2-5|TRBV29-1|.
TGCAGCGTTGAAGGACTTTCAGAGACCCAGTACTTC
CSVEGLSETQYF
>.|TRBJ2-7|TRBV7-2|few
TGTGCCAGCAGCTTACGGAGTTGGGAGCAGTACTTC
CASSLRSWEQYF
>TRBD2|TRBJ2-5|TRBV9|.
TGTGCCAGCAGCGTAGGAGGAAGGGCGGGGGGGCAGGAGACCCAGTACTTC
CASSVGGRAGGQETQYF
>.|TRBJ2-3|TRBV20-1|.
TGCAGTGCTCAACCGGGACCGACGCAGTATTTT
CSAQPGPTQYF
>TRBD1|TRBJ1-4|TRBV29-1|.
TGCAGCGCCCTGGCAGGGGGCGAAGAAAAACTGTTTTTT
CSALAGGEEKLFF
>.|TRBJ2-1|TRBV19|.
TGTGCCAGTAGTAGGGACGGAAGCCTCTCCTACAATGAGCAGTTCTTC
CASSRDGSLSYNEQFF
>.|TRBJ1-1|TRBV4-2|.
TGTGCCAGCAGCCCCCCGGTATCTTACGGCACTGAAGCTTTCTTT
CASSPPVSYGTEAFF
>.|TRBJ2-1|TRBV19|.
TGTGCCAGTAGCCGCATGGGGCTCATGCCCTACAATGAGCAGTTCTTC
CASSRMGLMPYNEQFF
>.|TRBJ2-1|TRBV6-1|.
TGTGCCAGCAGTGAAAGTTACAATGAGCAGTTCTTC
CASSESYNEQFF
>.|TRBJ2-1|TRBV5-4|.
TGTGCCAGCAGCCAGGACGGCAGGGCAAGGGGTGAGCAGTTCTTC
CASSQDGRARGEQFF
>.|TRBJ1-2|TRBV5-1|once
TGCGCCAGCAGCTTGGGACAGACCACCTATGGCTACACCTTC
CASSLGQTTYGYTF
>.|TRBJ2-5|TRBV28|.
TGTGCCAGCACCCCAACTGGGGATGGAGAGACCCAGTACTTC
CASTPTGDGETQYF
>TRBD1|TRBJ2-3|TRBV5-4|.
TGTGCCAGCAGCCTCGGGACAGGGGTGAGCACAGATACGCAGTATTTT
CASSLGTGVSTDTQYF
>TRBD1|TRBJ2-2|TRBV7-9|.
TGTGCCAGCAGCTTTCTACGGACAGGGACCAACACCGGGGAGCTGTTTTTT
CASSFLRTGTNTGELFF
>.|TRBJ2-3|TRBV5-4|.
TGTGCCAGCAGCTCCCGTTCGGACGGAGATACGCAGTATTTT
CASSSRSDGDTQYF
>.|TRBJ1-5|TRBV19|.
TGTGCCAGTAGTATTGAGCCAGCGAGCCTAAATAGCAATCAGCCCCAGCATTTT
CASSIEPASLNSNQPQHF
>TRBD1|TRBJ2-1|TRBV28|.
TGTGCCAGCAGTTTAGGCCCGGGACAGGGGGCCGATGAGCAGTTCTTC
CASSLGPGQGADEQFF
>TRBD1|TRBJ1-3|TRBV19|.
TGTGCCAGTAGTCTACAGGGGACAGGCTCTGGAAACACCATATATTTT
CASSLQGTGSGNTIYF
>.|TRBJ2-5|TRBV4-1|.
TGCGCCAGCAGCCAAGATTCGGCCAGAAGAGAGACCCAGTACTTC
CASSQDSARRETQYF